This T cell receptor beta chain was observed in a study of blood T cells in healthy people across ages (dated by TCRdb to the mid-2010s). At the level of the whole study: In model experiments, template switching captured roughly one uniquely barcoded TCR beta cDNA molecule for every two T cells. Age-related changes in TCR beta repertoire diversity were measured in the study by deep sequencing normalized with unique cDNA molecular identifiers. The donors were split into four age groups: young (average 16 years), middle-aged (around 37), aged (approximately 59) and long-lived (over 80). Donors of different ages were randomly distributed across sequencing lanes to avoid experimental bias. For two donors (one aged 18 to 29 and one aged 80 or older), the study analyzed two additional independent replicas of 1 million unique cDNA reads from the same blood draw. What the work shows at the level of the full study, not this receptor alone: Because profiling used bulk unsorted PBMCs, naive and antigen-experienced compartments could not be compared conclusively. Observed TCR beta diversity per million T cells fell roughly linearly with age, and a significant reduction was already apparent by age around 40. Because the CMV infection status of the donors was unknown, age-related changes in expanded clonotypes may potentially have been confounded. A strong correlation was found between observed TCR beta diversity and the percentage of naive T cells measured by flow cytometry. Total diversity estimates from one million sequenced T cells were considered lower bounds and underestimates. Compared with the aged group, the long-lived group had more naive CD4+ T cells, fewer expanded clones and increased TCR diversity, a pattern suggesting age selection.

Systemically healthy Caucasian individuals from Russia, around 39 in total and aged roughly 6 to 100 years, were included as donors. Around 10 milliliters of peripheral blood were collected from each donor into EDTA-treated Vacutainer tubes. Ficoll-Paque density-gradient centrifugation was used to isolate PBMCs, with at least 7 million per sample. Trizol reagent was used to extract total RNA from the PBMCs, yielding at least 5.5 micrograms per sample. For every donor, flow cytometry on a PBMC aliquot measured the percentage of naive CD45RAhigh/CD27high T cells. CDR1 and CDR2 were assigned from the germline V gene (reference sequence) as LNHNV and YYDKDF. V and J are truncated by 0 bases and 0 bases respectively, leaving an intervening sequence of 9 bases. The CDR3 holds 15 amino acids from the cysteine to the phenylalanine. Kept here is only the CDR3 DNA, which spans 45 bases and is read in frame from base 1.

Libraries were prepared through 5' RACE. Data came from an Illumina HiSeq 2500. A second PCR of about 7 to 12 cycles was run with a J-beta primer mix and a sample-barcoded 5' primer. A unique molecular identifier was introduced onto each TCR beta cDNA molecule by a template-switch 5' adaptor carrying 12 random nucleotides. Each sample yielded at least 3 million CDR3-containing paired-end reads. The Mint cDNA synthesis kit, primed by a TRBC-specific oligonucleotide, was used to synthesize first-strand cDNA from all RNA. All cDNA was treated with uracil-DNA glycosylase and then went through a first 18-cycle PCR with the universal primers M1SS and BC2_uni_R. On the authors' methods: Normalization of each sample was performed by random selection of 1 million high-quality reads, each carrying a distinct molecular identifier. Instead of being binned into consensus sequences, reads that shared molecular identifiers were thrown out. MiTCR, set to a Q25 quality threshold and the strictest error-elimination algorithm, was used for CDR3 identification, clonotype clustering and error correction. A nonparametric unseen species model with Euler transformation was used to estimate lower-bound total TCR beta diversity. The raw public reads went through TCRdb reprocessing: fastp at Q25, MiXCR clone calling, in-frame beta chains kept. Every distinct CDR3 protein forms one entry, paired with its most common genes and DNA. These V and J calls are TCRdb output, not the study's own analysis. This sample lists about 650,000 distinct CDR3 sequences; about 30% were detected once. Of the sample, roughly 14% falls within the top ten clones.

This clonotype has ten or more counts. The clone's antigen remains unknown. It has no much larger one-base neighbor in the sample; base qualities were not kept. The chain was built from TRBV15 and TRBJ2-7; the D gene is not confidently resolved. The clonotype comes from a woman of 80 years or more in good health. Donor details come from another sample of the same person, matched by shared clones. The sample consisted of blood. The nucleotide sequence is given as TGTGCCACCAGCAGAGATCAAAGGTCCTCCTACGAGCAGTACTTC. This is translated as CATSRDQRSSYEQYF.